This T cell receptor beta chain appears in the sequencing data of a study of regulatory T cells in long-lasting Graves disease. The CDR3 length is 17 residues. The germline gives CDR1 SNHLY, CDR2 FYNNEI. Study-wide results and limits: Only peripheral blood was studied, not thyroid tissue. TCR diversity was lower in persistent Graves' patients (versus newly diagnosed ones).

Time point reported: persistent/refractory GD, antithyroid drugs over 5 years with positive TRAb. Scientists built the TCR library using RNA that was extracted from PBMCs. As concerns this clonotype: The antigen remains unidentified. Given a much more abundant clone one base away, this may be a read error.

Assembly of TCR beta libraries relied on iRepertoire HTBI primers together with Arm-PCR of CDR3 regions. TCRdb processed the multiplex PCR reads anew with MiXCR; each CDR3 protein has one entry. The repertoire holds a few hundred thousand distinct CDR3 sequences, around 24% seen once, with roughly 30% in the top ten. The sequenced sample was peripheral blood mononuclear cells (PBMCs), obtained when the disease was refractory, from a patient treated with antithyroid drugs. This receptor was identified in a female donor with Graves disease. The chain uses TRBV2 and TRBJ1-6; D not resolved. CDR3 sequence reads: CASSEVITYAYNSPLRF. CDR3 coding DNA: TGTGCCAGCAGTGAAGTCATTACATACGCTTATAATTCACCCCTCCGCTTT.